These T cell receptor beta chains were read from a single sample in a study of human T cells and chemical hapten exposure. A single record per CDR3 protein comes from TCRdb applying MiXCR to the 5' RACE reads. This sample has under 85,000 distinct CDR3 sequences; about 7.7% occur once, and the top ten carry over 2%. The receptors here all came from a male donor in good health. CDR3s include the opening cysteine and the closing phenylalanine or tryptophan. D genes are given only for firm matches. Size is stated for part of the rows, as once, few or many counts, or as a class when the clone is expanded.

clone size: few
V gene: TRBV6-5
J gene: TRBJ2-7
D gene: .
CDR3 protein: CASSLQETYEQYF
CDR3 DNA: TGTGCCAGCAGTTTACAGGAAACCTACGAGCAGTACTTC

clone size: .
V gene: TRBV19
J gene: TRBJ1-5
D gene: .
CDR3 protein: CASSTETVISNQPQHF
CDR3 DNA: TGTGCCAGTAGTACCGAGACAGTCATTAGCAATCAGCCCCAGCATTTT

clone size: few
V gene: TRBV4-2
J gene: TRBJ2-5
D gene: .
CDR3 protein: CASSQPWEDREETQYF
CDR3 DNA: TGTGCCAGCAGCCAACCCTGGGAGGACAGAGAAGAGACCCAGTACTTC

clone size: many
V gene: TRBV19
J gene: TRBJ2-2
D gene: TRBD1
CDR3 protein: CASRGRGQDTGELFF
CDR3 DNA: TGTGCCAGTAGGGGCAGGGGGCAGGACACCGGGGAGCTGTTTTTT

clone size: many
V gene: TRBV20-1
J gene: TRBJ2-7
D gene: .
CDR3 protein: CSARGRVGPYEQYF
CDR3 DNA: TGCAGTGCTAGAGGCAGGGTAGGGCCCTACGAGCAGTACTTC

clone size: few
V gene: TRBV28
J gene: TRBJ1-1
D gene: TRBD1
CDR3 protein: CASRTGVRTEAFF
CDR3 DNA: TGTGCCAGCAGGACAGGGGTACGGACTGAAGCTTTCTTT

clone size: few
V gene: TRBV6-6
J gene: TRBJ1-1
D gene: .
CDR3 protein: CASSPLTEAFF
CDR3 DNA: TGTGCCAGCAGTCCGCTCACTGAAGCTTTCTTT

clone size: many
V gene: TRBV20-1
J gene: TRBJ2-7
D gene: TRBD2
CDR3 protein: CSAREAGGEEQYF
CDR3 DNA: TGCAGTGCTAGAGAAGCGGGAGGGGAAGAGCAGTACTTC

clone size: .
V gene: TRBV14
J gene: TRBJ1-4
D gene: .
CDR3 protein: CARTGQTNEKLFF
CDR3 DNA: TGTGCCAGGACAGGTCAAACTAATGAAAAACTGTTTTTT

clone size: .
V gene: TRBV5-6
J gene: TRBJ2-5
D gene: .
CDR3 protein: CASSGYQETQYF
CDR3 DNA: TGTGCCAGCTCTGGCTACCAAGAGACCCAGTACTTC

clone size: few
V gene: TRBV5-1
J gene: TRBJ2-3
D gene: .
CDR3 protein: CASSPRTDLPADTQYF
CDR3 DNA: TGCGCCAGCAGCCCCCGGACAGACCTTCCCGCAGATACGCAGTATTTT

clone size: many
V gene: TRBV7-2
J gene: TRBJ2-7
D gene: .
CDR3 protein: CASSQGTPSIYEQYF
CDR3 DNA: TGTGCCAGCAGCCAGGGGACTCCATCCATCTACGAGCAGTACTTC

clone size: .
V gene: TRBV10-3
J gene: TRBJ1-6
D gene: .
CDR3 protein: CAIKQASSYNSPLHF
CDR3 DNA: TGTGCCATCAAACAGGCGAGCTCCTATAATTCACCCCTCCACTTT

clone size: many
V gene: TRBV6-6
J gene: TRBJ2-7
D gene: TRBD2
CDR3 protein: CASSYGRGGLSYEQYF
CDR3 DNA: TGTGCCAGCAGTTACGGTCGGGGGGGCCTCTCCTACGAGCAGTACTTC

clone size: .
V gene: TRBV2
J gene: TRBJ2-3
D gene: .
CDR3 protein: CASRETAPYSTDTQYF
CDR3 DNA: TGTGCCAGCAGAGAAACCGCTCCCTATAGCACAGATACGCAGTATTTT

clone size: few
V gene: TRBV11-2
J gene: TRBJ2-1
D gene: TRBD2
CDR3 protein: CASSFIAGEDRQYEQFF
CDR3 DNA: TGTGCCAGCAGCTTTATAGCGGGAGAGGATAGGCAGTATGAGCAGTTCTTC

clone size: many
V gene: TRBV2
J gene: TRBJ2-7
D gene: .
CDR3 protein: CASSPGNFNYEQYF
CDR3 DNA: TGTGCCAGCAGCCCTGGGAACTTCAACTACGAGCAGTACTTC

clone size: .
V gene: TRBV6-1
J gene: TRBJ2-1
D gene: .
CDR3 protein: CASSERGVVRQFF
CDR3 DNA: TGTGCCAGCAGTGAAAGGGGGGTGGTGAGGCAGTTCTTC

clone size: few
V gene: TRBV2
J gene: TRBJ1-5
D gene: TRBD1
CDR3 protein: CASSGTGERQPQHF
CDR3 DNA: TGTGCCAGCAGCGGGACAGGGGAAAGGCAGCCCCAGCATTTT

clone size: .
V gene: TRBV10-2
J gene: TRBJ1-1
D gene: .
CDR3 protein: CASMLQATNTEAFF
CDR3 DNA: TGCGCCAGCATGCTACAGGCTACGAACACTGAAGCTTTCTTT

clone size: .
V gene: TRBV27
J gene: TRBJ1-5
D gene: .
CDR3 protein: CASSLGSVNQPQHF
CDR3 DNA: TGTGCCAGCAGTTTAGGATCCGTCAATCAGCCCCAGCATTTT

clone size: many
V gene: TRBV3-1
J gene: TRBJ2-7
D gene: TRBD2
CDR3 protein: CASSLLTLRGAGDEQYF
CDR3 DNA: TGTGCCAGCAGCCTTCTCACCTTGCGGGGGGCTGGCGACGAGCAGTACTTC

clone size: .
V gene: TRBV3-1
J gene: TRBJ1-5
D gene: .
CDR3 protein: CASSQGNQPQHF
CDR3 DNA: TGTGCCAGCAGCCAGGGGAACCAGCCCCAGCATTTT

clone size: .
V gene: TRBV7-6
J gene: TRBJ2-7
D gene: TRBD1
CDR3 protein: CASSFPGQRMYF
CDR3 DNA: TGTGCCAGCAGCTTTCCGGGACAGAGAATGTACTTC

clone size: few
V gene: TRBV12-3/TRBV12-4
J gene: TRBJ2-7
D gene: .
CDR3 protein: CASSLGTRYEQYF
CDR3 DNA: TGTGCCAGCAGTTTAGGGACCCGTTACGAGCAGTACTTC

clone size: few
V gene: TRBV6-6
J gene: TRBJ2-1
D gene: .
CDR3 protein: CASTGESYNEQFF
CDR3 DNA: TGTGCCAGCACTGGGGAATCCTACAATGAGCAGTTCTTC

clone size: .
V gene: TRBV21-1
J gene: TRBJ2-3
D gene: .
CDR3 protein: CASSKECRSESSTDTQYF
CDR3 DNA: TGTGCCAGCAGCAAAGAATGTCGCTCCGAATCTAGCACAGATACGCAGTATTTT

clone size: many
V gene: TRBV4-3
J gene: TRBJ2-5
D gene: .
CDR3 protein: CASSQDTTSLETQYF
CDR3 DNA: TGCGCCAGCAGCCAAGATACTACTAGCTTAGAGACCCAGTACTTC

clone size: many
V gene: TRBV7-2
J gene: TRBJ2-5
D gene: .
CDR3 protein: CASSPFSETQYF
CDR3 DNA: TGTGCCAGCAGCCCATTTTCAGAGACCCAGTACTTC

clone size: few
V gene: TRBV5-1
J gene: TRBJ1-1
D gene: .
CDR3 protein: CASSPGTGFAEAFF
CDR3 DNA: TGCGCCAGCAGCCCCGGAACAGGGTTCGCTGAAGCTTTCTTT

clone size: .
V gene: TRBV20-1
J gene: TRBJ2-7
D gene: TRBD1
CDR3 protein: CSALGGTPYEQYF
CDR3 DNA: TGCAGTGCCCTAGGGGGCACTCCTTACGAGCAGTACTTC

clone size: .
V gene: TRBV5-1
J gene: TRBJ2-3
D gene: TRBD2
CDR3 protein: CASSPGLAGAGDTQYF
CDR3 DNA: TGCGCCAGCAGCCCGGGACTAGCGGGAGCCGGAGATACGCAGTATTTT

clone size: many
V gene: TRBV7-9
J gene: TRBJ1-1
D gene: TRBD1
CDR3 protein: CASSAGQGGEAFF
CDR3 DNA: TGTGCCAGCAGCGCGGGACAGGGGGGTGAAGCTTTCTTT

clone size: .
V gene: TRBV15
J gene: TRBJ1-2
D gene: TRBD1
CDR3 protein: CATSRDKAEGAYGYTF
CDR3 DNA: TGTGCCACCAGCAGAGATAAAGCCGAGGGGGCCTATGGCTACACCTTC

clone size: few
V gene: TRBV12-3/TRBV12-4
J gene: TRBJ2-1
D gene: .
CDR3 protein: CASTVDYDEQFF
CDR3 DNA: TGTGCCAGCACCGTGGACTACGATGAGCAGTTCTTC

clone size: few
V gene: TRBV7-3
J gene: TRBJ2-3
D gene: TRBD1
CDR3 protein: CASSPGTGDTQYF
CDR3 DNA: TGTGCCAGCAGCCCAGGGACAGGCGATACGCAGTATTTT

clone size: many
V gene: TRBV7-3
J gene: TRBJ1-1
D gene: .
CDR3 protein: CASSRFVAVEAFF
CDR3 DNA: TGTGCCAGCAGTCGCTTTGTAGCCGTTGAAGCTTTCTTT

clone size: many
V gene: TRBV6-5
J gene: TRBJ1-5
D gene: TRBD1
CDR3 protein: CASSYEGATQPQHF
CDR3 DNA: TGTGCCAGCAGTTACGAGGGGGCAACTCAGCCCCAGCATTTT